These 17 T cell receptor beta chains were sequenced from one sample in a study of identical twins. MiXCR, run by TCRdb on the 5' RACE reads, gives a single entry per CDR3 protein. The table shows about 890,000 distinct CDR3 sequences, with 9% to 15% occurring only once. The sample was also linked to a second study, of yellow fever vaccine responses in identical twins.

The sample taken for sequencing was PBMCs. The receptors here all came from a young woman in good health.

This clonotype was observed a handful of times. The V and J genes are TRBV3-1 and TRBJ2-2, with D possibly being TRBD1 (5 bases). CDR1 is LGHDT and CDR2 is YNNKEL in the germline V gene (reference sequence). Trimming shortened V by 1 base and J by 10 bases, and 10 bases separated the two germline ends. The CDR3 consists of 13 residues. The chain's CDR3 is CASSQVSGKELFF. The CDR3 bases are TGTGCCAGCAGCCAAGTTTCAGGGAAGGAGCTGTTTTTT.

The sample holds many counts of this clonotype. The chain has TRBV5-6 and TRBJ2-7; D is unresolved. CDR3 size: 15 residues. The V end was cut by 2 bases, the J end by 0 bases, with 12 bases between. The germline CDR1 and CDR2 sequences are SGHDT and YYEEEE. The CDR3 spells CASSFLGRTSYEQYF. DNA for the CDR3: TGTGCCAGCAGCTTTCTCGGCAGGACCTCCTACGAGCAGTACTTC.

This clonotype was seen a few times. The V gene is TRBV21-1, the J gene TRBJ2-3; the table's TRBD1 call for D was not verified on the DNA. TRBV21-1 is tagged as a pseudogene. The CDR3 sequence is 16 residues long. The CDR3 region is CASSTTGGRSSDTQYF. The DNA of the CDR3 is TGTGCCAGCAGCACCACAGGGGGCAGATCGTCAGATACGCAGTATTTT.

This clonotype was counted a few times. The rearrangement links TRBV20-1 to TRBJ2-1, with TRBD2 matching over 12 bases. Germline CDR1 reads DFQATT; CDR2 reads SNEGSKA (reference sequence). V lost 4 bases, J lost 0 bases, and 7 bases stayed unmatched. The CDR3 is 17 residues long. CDR3 loop: CSAITSGRTSSYNEQFF. Written as DNA, the CDR3 is TGCAGTGCTATAACTAGCGGGAGGACTAGCTCCTACAATGAGCAGTTCTTC.

This clonotype was detected a few times. This chain links TRBV20-1 with TRBJ2-5; tentatively, D is TRBD2 (7 bases). V was clipped by 3 bases and J by 5 bases, with 13 bases between them. Germline loops: CDR1 DFQATT, CDR2 SNEGSKA (reference sequence). The CDR3 has 13 residues. CDR3 coding DNA: TGCAGTGCTAGCGCGGGGGCGGAGGAGACCCAGTACTTC. Amino acid sequence: CSASAGAEETQYF.

This clonotype appeared a few times. This sequence joins TRBV28 and TRBJ2-3, with TRBD2 identical over 12 bases. This CDR3 has 17 residues. The germline gives CDR1 MDHEN, CDR2 SYDVKM. Trimming cost V 2 bases and J 4 bases; bases outside gene matches: 7. CDR3 sequence (DNA): TGTGCCAGCAGTTTAAACGGACTAGCGGGACCCCCAGATACGCAGTATTTT. Its protein is CASSLNGLAGPPDTQYF. The full variable domain, with the rest looked up from reference TRBV28 and TRBJ2-3, is DVKVTQSSRYLVKRTGEKVFLECVQDMDHENMFWYRQDPGLGLRLIYFSYDVKMKEKGDIPEGYSVSREKKERFSLILESASTNQTSMYLCASSLNGLAGPPDTQYFGPGTRLTVL.

This clonotype was counted between two and nine times. V is TRBV18 and J is TRBJ2-1; perhaps D is TRBD1 or TRBD2 (7 bases each). The germline V gene has CDR1 KGHSH and CDR2 LQKENI. The CDR3 spans 15 residues. The V gene lost 0 bases and the J gene lost 9 bases, with 15 bases spanning the gap. This CDR3 reads CASSPPQGGGREQFF. The CDR3 coding sequence is TGTGCCAGCTCACCACCTCAGGGGGGGGGGCGTGAGCAGTTCTTC.

The chain joins TRBV14 to TRBJ2-3; D uncertain. The CDR3 spans 18 residues. Trimming took 1 base from V and 4 from J, leaving 21 bases between them. Germline V gene lookup returns CDR1 SGHDN and CDR2 FVKESK. This CDR3 reads CASSQVPWSATWADTQYF. As DNA, the CDR3 is TGTGCCAGCAGCCAAGTCCCATGGTCAGCAACTTGGGCAGATACGCAGTATTTT.

This chain links TRBV5-1 with TRBJ2-3; 7 nucleotides agree with TRBD2. This CDR3 has 14 amino acids. Germline values: CDR1 SGHRS, CDR2 YFSETQ. The V segment lost 6 bases and the J segment 3 bases; nucleotides outside the gene matches: 7. This CDR3 is CASKYGGRTDTQYF. CDR3 bases: TGCGCCAGCAAGTATGGCGGGAGAACAGATACGCAGTATTTT.

This clonotype was observed a handful of times. The rearrangement joins TRBV3-1 to TRBJ2-1; 7 positions agree with TRBD2. CDR3 length: 17 amino acids. V shed 1 base, J shed 12 bases, and the junction held 18 bases outside the gene matches. Germline values: CDR1 LGHDT, CDR2 YNNKEL (reference sequence). For the CDR3, the DNA is TGTGCCAGCAGCCAAGGGCTCCTGGGTAGCGGGTTGGAGCGGCAGTTCTTC. Protein product: CASSQGLLGSGLERQFF.

In its sample, this clonotype was seen many times. The rearrangement joins TRBV29-1 to TRBJ2-4; D is possibly TRBD1 (6 bases). With 6 bases removed from V and 5 bases from J, the gap between germline ends came to 14 bases. The CDR3 runs 13 residues. The germline CDR1 and CDR2 sequences are SQVTM and ANQGSEA. As DNA, the CDR3 is TGCAGCGTCTACAGGGTAGGCGAAAACATTCAGTACTTC. This encodes CSVYRVGENIQYF. The full variable domain, its missing parts supplied by reference TRBV29-1 and TRBJ2-4, is SAVISQKPSRDICQRGTSLTIQCQVDSQVTMMFWYRQQPGQSLTLIATANQGSEATYESGFVIDKFPISRPNLTFSTLTVSNMSPEDSSIYLCSVYRVGENIQYFGAGTRLSVL.

The J gene is TRBJ1-2, the V gene TRBV12-3 or TRBV12-4; no firm D call. This CDR3 has 14 residues. Trimming took off 2 bases at V and 5 bases at J, with 12 bases between the two ends. The CDR3 region has the DNA TGTGCCAGCAGTTTAATGGGAGGGAGATATGGCTACACCTTC. The encoded protein is CASSLMGGRYGYTF.

This clonotype was counted a few times. The chain employs TRBV28 and TRBJ2-5, with D perhaps TRBD1 (5 bases). V was pared by 8 bases and J by 2 bases, with 18 bases between. The CDR3 is 15 amino acids. CDR1 MDHEN and CDR2 SYDVKM come from the germline V gene. The CDR3 sequence is CASLLGWGTQETQYF. The CDR3 DNA is TGTGCCAGCCTTTTAGGGTGGGGCACACAAGAGACCCAGTACTTC.

This clonotype was seen more than once but under ten times. The chain recombines TRBV11-1 with TRBJ2-3; perhaps TRBD1 as D (5 bases). CDR1 is SGHAT, CDR2 FQDESV, per germline (reference sequence). There are 18 residues in the CDR3. The ends were cut back, 4 bases at V and 0 bases at J, with 20 bases in the middle. The CDR3 DNA sequence: TGTGCCAGCAGCTCCCCAGGGTATGTCGGGTCGAGCACAGATACGCAGTATTTT. Protein product: CASSSPGYVGSSTDTQYF.

This clonotype was seen only a few times. The rearrangement uses TRBV6-1 and TRBJ2-5, with 7 positions matching TRBD1. The CDR3 spans 13 residues. Trimming took 3 bases from V and 5 from J; bases not matched to a gene: 3. The germline gives CDR1 MNHNS, CDR2 SASEGT. The CDR3 DNA reads as TGTGCCAGCAGTGACCGACAGGGTGAGACCCAGTACTTC. Encoded protein: CASSDRQGETQYF.

This clonotype was seen many times. The V and J genes are TRBV12-3 or TRBV12-4 and TRBJ2-2; 7 nucleotides match TRBD2. The CDR3 covers 13 residues. The junction had 4 bases not matched to a gene; V was cut back by 6 bases and J by 6 bases. The CDR3 DNA follows: TGTGCCAGCAGCCATGGGGGGGCCGGGGAGCTGTTTTTT. Protein sequence: CASSHGGAGELFF.

In its sample, this clonotype was seen many times. This chain connects TRBV12-3 or TRBV12-4 to TRBJ1-5; TRBD1 aligns across 10 bases. CDR3 length: 18 amino acids. Trimming at V came to 6 bases and at J to 1 base, leaving 12 bases not matched to a gene. The CDR3 protein is CASSRGATGGWSNQPQHF. The CDR3 bases are TGTGCCAGCAGCCGTGGGGCGACAGGGGGCTGGAGCAATCAGCCCCAGCATTTT.